This TCR beta chain was profiled in a study of blood T cell repertoires in COVID-19. In the study's own analysis: Counts of nucleated cells, estimated from reference gene primer amplification, were obtained. Some clones are missing from TCRdb's copy, which holds only in-frame ones; the method was immunoSEQ multiplex PCR. V, J and clone size are those of that table, while D and trimming were read from the DNA. The sample includes about 33,000 clones, around 82% of them seen just once. The source material was peripheral blood. The source of this sequence is a man aged 65-85 years with acute or convalescent COVID-19.

The CDR3 loop reads CASSYQGFSPLHF. CDR3 bases: TGTGCCAGCAGTTATCAGGGGTTTTCACCCCTCCACTTT. The rearrangement joins TRBV27 to TRBJ1-6; the D gene is possibly TRBD1 (6 bases). The germline CDR1 and CDR2 sequences are MNHEY and SMNVEV (reference sequence). V was pared by 4 bases and J by 9 bases, with 10 bases between. CDR3 length equals 13 residues.